The entry below gives a single T cell receptor beta chain sequence along with its context. This specimen belongs to a study of blood T cell repertoires in COVID-19. About the study: The cDNA or gDNA used as material had been derived from T cells, B-cell-depleted T cells, or PBMCs.

Methods used by the authors: Reference gene primer amplification gave estimated nucleated cell counts. Libraries were prepared by immunoSEQ multiplex PCR; TCRdb keeps only in-frame clonotypes and omits some of them. D and trimming come from the DNA, and the V and J calls and clone size come from that table. The top ten hold about 7.7% of the sample, which has 70,000 to 90,000 clones, approximately 86% seen once. CDR1 is LNHNV and CDR2 is YYDKDF in the germline V gene (reference sequence). The CDR3 is 13 residues long. V lost 6 bases, J lost 5 bases, and 13 bases lay in between. The TCR comes from a man in his fifties or sixties with acute or convalescent COVID-19. V is TRBV15 and J is TRBJ2-5; TRBD1 might be the D (5 bases). The sample consisted of peripheral blood. The CDR3 region is CATRGQRTETQYF. DNA for the CDR3: TGTGCCACCAGGGGGCAGAGAACGGAGACCCAGTACTTC. Full variable domain (outside the CDR3, taken from reference TRBV15 and TRBJ2-5): DAMVIQNPRYQVTQFGKPVTLSCSQTLNHNVMYWYQQKSSQAPKLLFHYYDKDFNNEADTPDNFQSRRPNTSFCFLDIRSPGLGDTAMYLCATRGQRTETQYFGPGTRLLVL.